These T cell receptor beta chains were read from a single sample in a study of T cells in Graves' hyperthyroidism and ophthalmopathy. TCRdb passed the multiplex PCR reads through MiXCR, listing each CDR3 protein once. This sample has about 560,000 distinct CDR3 sequences, with around 13% found just once. The sample consisted of blood. All receptors come from a woman between 40 and 55 years old with Graves' hyperthyroidism. CDR3s include the opening cysteine and the closing phenylalanine or tryptophan.

V	J	CDR3
TRBV14	TRBJ1-1	CASSQVETEAFF
TRBV20-1	TRBJ1-5	CSARDHLGVGAPQHF
TRBV11-2	TRBJ2-5	CASSRRERETQYF
TRBV15	TRBJ2-3	CATSGTKADTQYF
TRBV3-1	TRBJ1-4	CASSQDLEEEKLFF
TRBV7-2	TRBJ2-2	CASGGTSTGGELFF
TRBV7-8	TRBJ1-2	CASSLALANYGYTF
TRBV18	TRBJ2-6	CASSPNFNVLTF
TRBV12-3/TRBV12-4	TRBJ1-3	CASSQGVENTIYF
TRBV6-1	TRBJ2-7	CASSADSIYEQYF
TRBV11-2	TRBJ2-7	CASSLGSPYEQYF
TRBV5-6	TRBJ2-1	CASSFPGLADNEQFF
TRBV6-1	TRBJ1-3	CASSEAHGGSSGNTIYF
TRBV27	TRBJ1-1	CASSLSVGSATEAFF
TRBV28	TRBJ1-2	CASSRGGPNYGYTF
TRBV12-3/TRBV12-4	TRBJ2-5	CASSLGGSETQYF
TRBV28	TRBJ2-7	CASSLSLGQGPRQYF
TRBV28	TRBJ2-5	CASSRDSESFRYF
TRBV28	TRBJ1-5	CASSPSQLLMTGGNQPQHF
TRBV28	TRBJ1-5	CASRGQYNQPQHF
TRBV6-1	TRBJ2-1	CASSDRLLDNEQFF
TRBV5-1	TRBJ2-1	CASSPLGTGSPVNNEQFF
TRBV24-1	TRBJ2-3	CATSDWDTQYF
TRBV3-1	TRBJ1-4	CASSPSGGGHEKLFF
TRBV19	TRBJ2-1	CASSRPSGSSYNEQFF
TRBV7-6	TRBJ2-4	CASSLDDGHGSKNIQYF
TRBV2	TRBJ2-6	CASSEFGANVLTF
TRBV19	TRBJ2-2	CASSMFQGAMAGELFF
TRBV9	TRBJ2-3	CASSVGPQGTQYF
TRBV11-1	TRBJ2-5	CASSDETQYF
TRBV7-8	TRBJ2-7	CASSPIIRDGSSYEQYF
TRBV30	TRBJ2-7	CAWSGLAGSYEQYF
TRBV28	TRBJ2-7	CASSSQQLFGTLYEQYF
TRBV7-9	TRBJ2-7	CASSWSSTYEQYF
TRBV2	TRBJ2-1	CASIKDIIGWDEQFF
TRBV6-2/TRBV6-3	TRBJ2-3	CASSYEGTSGSGVRDTQYF
TRBV28	TRBJ2-5	CASRRQGGETQYF